The present entry profiles one T cell receptor (beta chain) with its context. Its antigen is still unknown. The sample originates from a study of blood T cells in healthy people across ages. Together with a sample-barcoded 5' primer, a J-beta primer mix was included in a second PCR lasting 7 to 11 cycles. A template-switch adaptor with 12 random nucleotides tagged each cDNA molecule. TCRdb re-called the 5' RACE reads with MiXCR, one entry per CDR3 protein. The sample includes about 730,000 distinct CDR3 sequences, around 46% of them seen just once. The CDR3 is 15 amino acids. Germline CDR1 and CDR2: KGHSH and LQKENI. V was clipped by 5 bases and J by 11 bases; unmatched bases: 17. Whole-study results and caveats: Both higher diversity and more naive CD4+ cells marked long-lived donors when set against aged donors. Naive T cell percentage and TCR beta diversity correlated strongly.

The V and J genes are TRBV18 and TRBJ2-5; 7 nucleotides align to TRBD1. Sequencing was carried out using blood. This receptor was identified in a woman aged 55-69 years in good health. CDR3 in amino acids: CASSERGGPVDEQYF. The CDR3 DNA follows: TGTGCCAGCTCAGAAAGAGGGGGCCCAGTGGATGAGCAGTACTTC.